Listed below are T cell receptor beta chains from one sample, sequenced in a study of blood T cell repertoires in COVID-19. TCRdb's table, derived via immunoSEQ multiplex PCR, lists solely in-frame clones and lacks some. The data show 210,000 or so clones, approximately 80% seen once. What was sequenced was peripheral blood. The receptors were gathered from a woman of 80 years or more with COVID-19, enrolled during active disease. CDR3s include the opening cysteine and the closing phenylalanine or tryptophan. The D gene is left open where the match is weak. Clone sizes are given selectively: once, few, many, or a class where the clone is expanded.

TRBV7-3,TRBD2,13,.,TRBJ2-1,TGTGCCAGCAGCCCCGGGACTAGCAATGAGCAGTTCTTC,CASSPGTSNEQFF
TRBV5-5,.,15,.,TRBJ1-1,TGTGCCAGCAGCTGGTTCAGGGGAATGAACACTGAAGCTTTCTTT,CASSWFRGMNTEAFF
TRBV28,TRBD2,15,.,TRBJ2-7,TGTGCCAGCAGTTCTCCCGGGGGGGCTGTTGGAGGGCAGTACTTC,CASSSPGGAVGGQYF
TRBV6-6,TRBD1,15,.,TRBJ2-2,TGTGCCAGCAGTAAAAGACAGGGGGCTACCGGGGAGCTGTTTTTT,CASSKRQGATGELFF
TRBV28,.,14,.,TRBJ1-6,TGTGCCAGCAGTTCAGGGGATAGGGTTTCACCCCTCCACTTT,CASSSGDRVSPLHF
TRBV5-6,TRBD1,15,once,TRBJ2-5,TGTGCCAGCAGCTTGACAGGGGGCTTCCAAGAGACCCAGTACTTC,CASSLTGGFQETQYF
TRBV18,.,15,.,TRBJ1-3,TGTGCCAGCTCACCAACCGAAGGGGGTGGAAACACCATATATTTT,CASSPTEGGGNTIYF
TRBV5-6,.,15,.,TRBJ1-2,TGTGCCAGCACCTCCCCCCGGGACACCTTTTATGGCTACACCTTC,CASTSPRDTFYGYTF
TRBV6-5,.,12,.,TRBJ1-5,TGTGCCACTGGGCCCAGAAATCAGCCCCAGCATTTT,CATGPRNQPQHF
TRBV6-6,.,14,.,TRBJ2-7,TGTGCCAGCCGAGGAGGCAGAAACAACTACGAGCAGTACTTC,CASRGGRNNYEQYF
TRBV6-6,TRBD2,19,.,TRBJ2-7,TGTGCCAGCAGCTACCGCCGTCCGAAAGCTAGCGGGAGTCACGACGAGCAGTACTTC,CASSYRRPKASGSHDEQYF
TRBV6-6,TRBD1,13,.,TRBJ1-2,TGTGCCACCAGAGGGGGACAGGGATCCGGCTACACCTTC,CATRGGQGSGYTF
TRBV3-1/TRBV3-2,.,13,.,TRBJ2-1,TGTGCCAGCAGCCAGGCTGGGCCACATGAGCAGTTCTTC,CASSQAGPHEQFF
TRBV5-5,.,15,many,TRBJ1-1,TGTGCCAGCAGCTTGGGGCTAGGGAGAGTCCCTGAAGCTTTCTTT,CASSLGLGRVPEAFF
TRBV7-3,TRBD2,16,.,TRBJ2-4,TGTGCCAGCAGCTTAGGGGGACTAGCGGGCAAAAACATTCAGTACTTC,CASSLGGLAGKNIQYF
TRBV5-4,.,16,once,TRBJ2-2,TGTGCCAGCAGCTTGGTGTCAGGGGTGTGGGCCGGGGAGCTGTTTTTT,CASSLVSGVWAGELFF
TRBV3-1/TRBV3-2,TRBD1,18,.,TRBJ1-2,TGTGCCAGCAGCCAAGACGTGGACAGGGGAACTAAGGACTATGGCTACACCTTC,CASSQDVDRGTKDYGYTF
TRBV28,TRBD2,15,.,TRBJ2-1,TGTGCCAGCAGCTCTAGCGGGGGGTCCTACAATGAGCAGTTCTTC,CASSSSGGSYNEQFF
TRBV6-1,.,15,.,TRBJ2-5,TGTGCCAGCAGTGAAACGGGGGTTGGCTTAGAGACCCAGTACTTC,CASSETGVGLETQYF
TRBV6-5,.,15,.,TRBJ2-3,TGTGCCAGCACAGACGGAGCCTCACTTACCGATACGCAGTATTTT,CASTDGASLTDTQYF
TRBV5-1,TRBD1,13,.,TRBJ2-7,TGCGCCAGCAGCTCCCGACAGGGGTACGAGCAGTACTTC,CASSSRQGYEQYF
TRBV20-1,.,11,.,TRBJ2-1,TGCAGTGGCAAGCGATACAATGAGCAGTTCTTC,CSGKRYNEQFF
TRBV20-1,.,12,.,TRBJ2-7,TGCAGTGCTAGTCCCTCTTACTACGAGCAGTACTTC,CSASPSYYEQYF
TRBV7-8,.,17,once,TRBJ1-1,TGTGCCAGCAGCTTAGTTTTGGGGAGCGGGTTGAACACTGAAGCTTTCTTT,CASSLVLGSGLNTEAFF
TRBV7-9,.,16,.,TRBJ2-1,TGTGCCAGCAGCTCCCTGGCAGGAAGCTCCTACAATGAGCAGTTCTTC,CASSSLAGSSYNEQFF
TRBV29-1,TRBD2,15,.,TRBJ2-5,TGCAGCGTTGAAGATCCGGGGACTAGCAAAGAGACCCAGTACTTC,CSVEDPGTSKETQYF
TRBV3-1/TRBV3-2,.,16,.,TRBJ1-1,TGTGCCAGCAGCCCCTCCGGCCAGGACATCTACACTGAAGCTTTCTTT,CASSPSGQDIYTEAFF
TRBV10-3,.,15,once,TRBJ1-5,TGTGCCATCAGTGAGTCGTTAGTAGAAAATCAGCCCCAGCATTTT,CAISESLVENQPQHF
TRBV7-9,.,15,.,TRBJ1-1,TGTGCCAGCAGCAGCGCTAAGGACACGAACACTGAAGCTTTCTTT,CASSSAKDTNTEAFF
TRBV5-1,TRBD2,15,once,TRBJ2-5,TGCGCCAGCAGCTTCCTTACTAGCGAGGGGGAGACCCAGTACTTC,CASSFLTSEGETQYF
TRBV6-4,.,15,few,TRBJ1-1,TGTGCCAGCAAGATCAACTTGGGGGGAAACACTGAAGCTTTCTTT,CASKINLGGNTEAFF
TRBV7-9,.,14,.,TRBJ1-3,TGTGCCAGCAGCTTACTGGCGCGGGGAAACACCATATATTTT,CASSLLARGNTIYF
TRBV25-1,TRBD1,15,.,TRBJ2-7,TGTGCCAGCAGTGACCCAGGGGGCGGGTCCTACGAGCAGTACTTC,CASSDPGGGSYEQYF
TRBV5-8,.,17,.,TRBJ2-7,TGTGCCAGCCCGAACGCCCCGGGAAGAATATCTGGCTACGAGCAGTACTTC,CASPNAPGRISGYEQYF
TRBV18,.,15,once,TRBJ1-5,TGTGCCAGCTCACCAGGGCGGGCTGGGGTTGTGACCCAGCATTTT,CASSPGRAGVVTQHF
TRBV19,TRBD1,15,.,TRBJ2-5,TGTGCCAGTAGTATAGGGGGACAGTTCCAAGAGACCCAGTACTTC,CASSIGGQFQETQYF
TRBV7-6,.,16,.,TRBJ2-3,TGTGCCAGCAGCTCCACTCAGGGCGGTAGCACAGATACGCAGTATTTT,CASSSTQGGSTDTQYF
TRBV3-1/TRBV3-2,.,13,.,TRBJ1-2,TGTGCCAGCAGCCTCAGGGATGACTATGGCTACACCTTC,CASSLRDDYGYTF
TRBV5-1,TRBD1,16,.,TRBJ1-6,TGCGCCAGCAGCGAGGGACAGGGTATCTATAATTCACCCCTCCACTTT,CASSEGQGIYNSPLHF
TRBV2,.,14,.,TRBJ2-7,TGTGCCAGCAGTGACCAGGGGCTGGGTTACGAGCAGTACTTC,CASSDQGLGYEQYF